Presented here are 2 T cell receptor beta chains from one specimen sequenced in a study of OX40 agonist ivuxolimab in advanced cancers. Assay: immunoSEQ multiplex PCR; the TCRdb copy retains only in-frame clones and omits some. The sample consists of 150,000 to 190,000 clones, around 94% of them appearing once. Sample: CD4+ or CD8+ T cells sorted from blood, taken in a trial of the OX40 agonist ivuxolimab. These receptor sequences come from an adult with an advanced solid tumor such as melanoma, head and neck, liver or kidney cancer.

The chain carries TRBV19 and TRBJ1-3; D gene unclear. The length of the CDR3 is 15 residues. V was pared by 6 bases and J by 4 bases, with 16 bases between. Germline CDR1 is LNHDA and CDR2 is SQIVND (reference sequence). The CDR3 sequence: CASRTGPIAGNTIYF. In nucleotides, the CDR3 is TGTGCCAGTAGGACCGGGCCTATAGCAGGAAACACCATATATTTT.

V gene TRBV9 combines with J gene TRBJ2-1; 11 bases agree with TRBD2. The CDR3 is 21 amino acids. The V and J ends lost 3 bases and 5 bases, in that order; junction bases with no gene match: 22. Germline assignment: CDR1 SGDLS and CDR2 YYNGEE. The CDR3 here is CASSATVPGLAALGRDNEQFF. DNA for the CDR3: TGTGCCAGCAGCGCGACAGTCCCGGGACTAGCGGCGCTAGGGAGGGACAATGAGCAGTTCTTC.